The entry below describes one T cell receptor (beta chain). The data belong to a study of glioma-infiltrating T cells after dendritic cell vaccination. The germline CDR1 and CDR2 sequences are MNHEY and SVGAGI. This CDR3 spans 14 amino acids. The V and J ends lost 2 bases and 4 bases respectively, with 11 bases between them. Sequenced by immunoSEQ multiplex PCR; TCRdb stores in-frame clones only, minus some. The sample contains roughly 83,000 clones, under 90% of which appear only once. This sequence originates from a human donor with glioblastoma. This specimen consisted of blood, obtained before dendritic cell vaccination. V and J are TRBV6-5 and TRBJ2-5, with unresolved D. The chain's CDR3 is CASSYGGLTETQYF. CDR3 DNA sequence: TGTGCCAGCAGTTACGGTGGGCTTACAGAGACCCAGTACTTC.